This T cell receptor beta chain was sequenced for a study of regulatory T cells in long-lasting Graves disease. Library construction for TCR beta used iRepertoire HTBI primers and Arm-PCR of CDR3 regions. TCRdb fed the multiplex PCR reads into MiXCR, producing one record per CDR3 protein. The top ten clones hold around 30% of a sample with more than 300,000 distinct CDR3 sequences, less than 30% of them seen once. Time point of the sample: persistent/refractory GD, antithyroid drugs over 5 years with positive TRAb. PBMC RNA served as the TCR library source. From germline, CDR1 is KGHSH and CDR2 LQKENI. The CDR3 length is 14 residues. V lost 6 bases to trimming and J lost 5 bases, with 16 bases between them. Study-wide points: TRBV28 was favored in persistent disease, as were TRBJ1-2 and TRBJ2-5. The analysis examined peripheral blood only and excluded thyroid tissue.

As concerns this clonotype: The antigen remains unidentified.

The material was peripheral blood mononuclear cells (PBMCs), obtained when the disease was refractory, from a patient treated with antithyroid drugs. This chain uses TRBV18 with TRBJ1-2, with D tentatively TRBD1 (5 bases). This clonotype was sampled from a middle-aged woman with Graves disease. CDR3 protein: CASSLDQGGYGYTF. The CDR3, as DNA: TGTGCCAGCTCGCTTGATCAGGGAGGGTATGGCTACACCTTC.